This T cell receptor beta chain was sequenced in a study of T cells in Graves' hyperthyroidism and ophthalmopathy. Study observations and caveats: Blood held most thyroid clonotypes expanded above 0.001 frequency.

Germline CDR1 is SGHTA and CDR2 is FQGNSA. The CDR3 covers 14 residues. Worth noting for this clonotype: Its antigen is not identified. It may be a read error: a sequence one base away is much more abundant.

Amplification yielded TCR beta CDR3 regions, with RNA transcripts as the source. The TCR CDR3 was amplified in a first-round RT-PCR using the HTBI primer set. TCRdb re-called the multiplex PCR reads through MiXCR, storing one row per CDR3 protein. The sample holds about 580,000 distinct CDR3 sequences, around 42% seen once. Patients between 18 and 65 years old had hyperthyroidism, newly diagnosed and lasting under 2 months. The sequenced material came from peripheral blood or thyroid tissue (not recorded which). The chain combines TRBV7-2 with TRBJ1-1; D ambiguous. The sequence was obtained from a woman aged 18-29 years with Graves' hyperthyroidism. The chain's CDR3 is CASSPIQRNTEAFF. CDR3 nucleotides: TGCGCCAGCAGCCCAATTCAGAGGAACACTGAAGCTTTCTTT.